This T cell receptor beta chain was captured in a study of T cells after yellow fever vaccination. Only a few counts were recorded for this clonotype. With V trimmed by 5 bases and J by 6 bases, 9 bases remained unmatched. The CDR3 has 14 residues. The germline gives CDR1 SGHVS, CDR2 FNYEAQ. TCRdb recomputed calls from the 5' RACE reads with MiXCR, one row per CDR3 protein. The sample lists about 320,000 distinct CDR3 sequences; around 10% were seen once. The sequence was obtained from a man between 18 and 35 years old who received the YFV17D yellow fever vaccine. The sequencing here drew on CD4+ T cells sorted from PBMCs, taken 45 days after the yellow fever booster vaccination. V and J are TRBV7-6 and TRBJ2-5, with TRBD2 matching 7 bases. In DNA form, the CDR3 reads TGTGCCAGCAGCCTACCCGGGGGGAGACAGACCCAGTACTTC. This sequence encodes CASSLPGGRQTQYF.